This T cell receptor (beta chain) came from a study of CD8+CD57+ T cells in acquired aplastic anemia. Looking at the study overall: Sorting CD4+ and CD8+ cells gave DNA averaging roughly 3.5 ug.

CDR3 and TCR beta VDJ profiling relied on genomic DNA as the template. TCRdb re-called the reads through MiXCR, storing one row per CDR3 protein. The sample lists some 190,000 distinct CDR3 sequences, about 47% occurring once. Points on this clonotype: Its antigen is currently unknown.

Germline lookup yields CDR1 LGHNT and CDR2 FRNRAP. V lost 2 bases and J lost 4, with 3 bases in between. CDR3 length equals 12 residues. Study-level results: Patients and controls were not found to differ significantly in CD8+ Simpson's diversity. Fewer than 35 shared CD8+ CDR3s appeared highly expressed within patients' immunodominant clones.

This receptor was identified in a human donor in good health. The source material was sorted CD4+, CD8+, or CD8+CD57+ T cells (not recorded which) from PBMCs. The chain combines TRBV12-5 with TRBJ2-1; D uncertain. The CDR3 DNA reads TGTGCTAGTGGTTTGAGTTACAATGAGCAGTTCTTC. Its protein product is CASGLSYNEQFF. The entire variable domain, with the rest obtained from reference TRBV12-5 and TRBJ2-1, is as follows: DARVTQTPRHKVTEMGQEVTMRCQPILGHNTVFWYRQTMMQGLELLAYFRNRAPLDDSGMPKDRFSAEMPDATLATLKIQPSEPRDSAVYFCASGLSYNEQFFGPGTRLTVL.